This TCR beta chain came from a study of response to subunit inactivated influenza vaccine. This clonotype has a handful of counts. Its antigen is still unknown. Using its own MiXCR run on the RT-PCR reads, TCRdb lists one record per CDR3 protein. The sample lists more than 450,000 distinct CDR3 sequences, around 11% occurring once. V shed 5 bases, J shed 6 bases, and the junction held 7 bases outside the gene matches. The CDR3 runs 13 residues. CDR1 is MDHEN, CDR2 SYDVKM, per germline. Whole-study results and caveats: Authors suggested that a seasonal influenza vaccination recruits few new T cells each time.

These data were also reused for a study on T cells expressing NK-cell markers. As reported in that work: Template switching by 5'RACE with UMIs generated the TCR beta cDNA.

The rearrangement uses TRBV28 and TRBJ2-7; 7 nucleotides line up with TRBD1. The specimen was PBMCs from blood, collected on the day of vaccination. The receptor was isolated from a man aged 50 to 59 who received an inactivated influenza vaccine. The CDR3 sequence: CASSHQTGLEQYF. Written as DNA, the CDR3 is TGTGCCAGCAGTCACCAGACAGGGCTCGAGCAGTACTTC. The full variable domain, with the rest looked up from reference TRBV28 and TRBJ2-7, is DVKVTQSSRYLVKRTGEKVFLECVQDMDHENMFWYRQDPGLGLRLIYFSYDVKMKEKGDIPEGYSVSREKKERFSLILESASTNQTSMYLCASSHQTGLEQYFGPGTRLTVT.